Presented here are 4 T cell receptor beta chains from one specimen sequenced in a study of a mutant IDH1 vaccine in newly diagnosed glioma. No antigen is known for these receptors. Assay used: immunoSEQ multiplex PCR; TCRdb lists only in-frame clones, some missing. Among over 45,000 clones listed, 80% to 90% were seen once. Time point denoted: week 5, during vaccination. A single vaccine dose contained 300 ug of mutant IDH1 20-mer peptide, and topical imiquimod was used with it. Sequenced here: PBMCs, sampled from a glioma patient whose treatment included an IDH1 peptide vaccine. The source of these receptors is a woman aged 45 to 65 with glioma.

The chain joins TRBV19 to TRBJ1-1; D may be TRBD1 (5 bases). Germline V gene sequence: CDR1 LNHDA, CDR2 SQIVND (reference sequence). CDR3 length: 16 residues. V was clipped by 7 bases and J by 1 base, with 19 bases between them. The CDR3 bases are TGTGCCAGTACTTCACTCCAGGGTGCTGGGAACACTGAAGCTTTCTTT. Translated: CASTSLQGAGNTEAFF.

The V gene is TRBV5-8, the J gene TRBJ1-2; D is uncertain. The CDR3 length is 13 residues. CDR1 and CDR2 from the germline V gene are SGHTS and YDEGEE. Trimming shortened V by 1 base and J by 2 bases, and 6 bases separated the two germline ends. The CDR3 spells CASSLSGNYGYTF. In nucleotides, the CDR3 is TGTGCCAGCAGCTTGTCGGGGAACTATGGCTACACCTTC.

J is TRBJ2-3 and V is TRBV10-3; 7 nucleotides agree with TRBD1. With V trimmed by 6 bases and J by 6 bases, 9 bases remained unmatched. Germline values: CDR1 ENHRY, CDR2 SYGVKD. The CDR3 is 14 amino acids. In DNA, the CDR3 is TGTGCCATCAGCAACAGGGGTTCCAGCGATACGCAGTATTTT. It codes for CAISNRGSSDTQYF.

The genes are TRBV9 and TRBJ2-1; TRBD2 is a possible D gene (5 bases). V was pared by 1 base and J by 2 bases, with 10 bases between. This CDR3 comprises 15 residues. Looked up from germline, CDR1 is SGDLS and CDR2 is YYNGEE. The CDR3 here is CASSVYAGAYNEQFF. In nucleotides, the CDR3 is TGTGCCAGCAGCGTATATGCGGGCGCCTACAATGAGCAGTTCTTC.